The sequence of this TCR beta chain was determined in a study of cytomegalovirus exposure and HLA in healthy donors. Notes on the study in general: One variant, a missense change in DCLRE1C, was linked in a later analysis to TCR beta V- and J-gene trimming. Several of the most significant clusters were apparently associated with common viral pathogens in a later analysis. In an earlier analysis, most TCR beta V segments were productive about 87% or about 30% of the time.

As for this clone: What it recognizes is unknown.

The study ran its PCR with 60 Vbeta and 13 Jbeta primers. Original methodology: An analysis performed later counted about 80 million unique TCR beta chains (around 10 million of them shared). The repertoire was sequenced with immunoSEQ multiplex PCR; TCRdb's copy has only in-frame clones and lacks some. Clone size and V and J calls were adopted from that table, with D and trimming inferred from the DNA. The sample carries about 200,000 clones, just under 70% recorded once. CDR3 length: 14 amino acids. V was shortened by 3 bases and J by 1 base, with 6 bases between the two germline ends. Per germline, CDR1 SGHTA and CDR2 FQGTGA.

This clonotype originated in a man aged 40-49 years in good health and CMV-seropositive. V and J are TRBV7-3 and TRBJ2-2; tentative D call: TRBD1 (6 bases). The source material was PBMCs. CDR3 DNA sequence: TGTGCCAGCAGCTTCAGGGGGAACACCGGGGAGCTGTTTTTT. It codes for CASSFRGNTGELFF.